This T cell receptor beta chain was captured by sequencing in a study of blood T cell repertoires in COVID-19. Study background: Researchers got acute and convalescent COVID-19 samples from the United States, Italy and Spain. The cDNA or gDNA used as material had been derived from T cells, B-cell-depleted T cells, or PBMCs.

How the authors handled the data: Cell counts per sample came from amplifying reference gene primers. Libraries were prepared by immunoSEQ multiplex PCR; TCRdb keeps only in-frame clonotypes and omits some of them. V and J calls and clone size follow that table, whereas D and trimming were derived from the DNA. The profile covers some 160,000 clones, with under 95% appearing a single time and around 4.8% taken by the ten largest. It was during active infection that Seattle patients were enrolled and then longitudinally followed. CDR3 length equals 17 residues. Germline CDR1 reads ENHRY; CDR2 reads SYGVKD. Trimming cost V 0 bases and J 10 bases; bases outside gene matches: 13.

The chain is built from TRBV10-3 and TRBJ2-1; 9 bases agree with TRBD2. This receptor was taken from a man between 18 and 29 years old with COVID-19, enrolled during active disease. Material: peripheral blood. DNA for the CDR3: TGTGCCATCAGTGAGTCGAGTGGGGTAGCGGGAGAGGTGGAGCAGTTCTTC. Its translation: CAISESSGVAGEVEQFF.